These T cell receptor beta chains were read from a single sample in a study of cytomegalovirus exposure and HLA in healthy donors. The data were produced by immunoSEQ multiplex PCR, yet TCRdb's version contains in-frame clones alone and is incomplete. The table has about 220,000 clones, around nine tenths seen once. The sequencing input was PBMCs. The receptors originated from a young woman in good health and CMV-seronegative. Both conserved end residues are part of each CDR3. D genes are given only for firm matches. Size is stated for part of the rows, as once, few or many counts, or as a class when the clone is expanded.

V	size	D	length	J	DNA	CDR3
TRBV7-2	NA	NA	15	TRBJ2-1	TGTGCCAGCAGCTTAGCGGGGAGCTCCTACAATGAGCAGTTCTTC	CASSLAGSSYNEQFF
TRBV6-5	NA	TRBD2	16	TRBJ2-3	TGTGCCAGCAGTTACTCTTCTAGCGGCGGCACAGATACGCAGTATTTT	CASSYSSSGGTDTQYF
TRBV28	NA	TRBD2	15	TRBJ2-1	TGTGCCAGCAGTTTCCTCGGACTAGCGGACAATGAGCAGTTCTTC	CASSFLGLADNEQFF
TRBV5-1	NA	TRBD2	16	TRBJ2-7	TGCGCCAGCAGCTTGGAATCTAGACTAGCGCGGCACGAGCAGTACTTC	CASSLESRLARHEQYF
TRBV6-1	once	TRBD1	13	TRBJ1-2	TGTGCCAGCAGTGGACAGGGTTACTATGGCTACACCTTC	CASSGQGYYGYTF
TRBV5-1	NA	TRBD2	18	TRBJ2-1	TGCGCCAGCAGCTTGGAGAAGCTAGCGGGAGGATACTACAATGAGCAGTTCTTC	CASSLEKLAGGYYNEQFF
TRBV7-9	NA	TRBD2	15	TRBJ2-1	TGTGCCAGCAGCTCGGCGGGACCGGGGGGGCATGAGCAGTTCTTC	CASSSAGPGGHEQFF
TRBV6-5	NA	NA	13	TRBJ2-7	TGTGCCAGCAGTCAGGACTGGGCCTACGAGCAGTACTTC	CASSQDWAYEQYF
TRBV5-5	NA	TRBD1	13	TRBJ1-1	TGTGCCAGCAGCTCGCAGGGGGACACTGAAGCTTTCTTT	CASSSQGDTEAFF
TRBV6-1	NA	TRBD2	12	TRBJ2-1	TGTGCCAGCCGTCTAGCGGGAGGGCCACAGTTCTTC	CASRLAGGPQFF
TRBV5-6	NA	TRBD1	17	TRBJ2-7	TGTGCCAGCAGCTTTGTAATATCCGGGACAGTGGATTACGAGCAGTACTTC	CASSFVISGTVDYEQYF
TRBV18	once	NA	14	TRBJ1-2	TGTGCCAGCTCATCCCCTGAGGCTCTCTATGGCTACACCTTC	CASSSPEALYGYTF
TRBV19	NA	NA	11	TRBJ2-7	TGTGCCAGTAGCCCAGGTTACGAGCAGTACTTC	CASSPGYEQYF
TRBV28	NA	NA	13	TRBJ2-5	TGTGCCAGCAGTTCCTGGACTGAAGAGACCCAGTACTTC	CASSSWTEETQYF
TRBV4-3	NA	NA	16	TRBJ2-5	TGCGCCAGCAGCCAAGTCGGCGGGGCGGGGCGGGAGACCCAGTACTTC	CASSQVGGAGRETQYF
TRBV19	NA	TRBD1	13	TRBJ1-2	TGTGCCAGTTCCATAGACAGGGGCTATGGCTACACCTTC	CASSIDRGYGYTF
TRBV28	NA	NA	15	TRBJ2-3	TGTGCCAGCAGTTCCCTAGCGTCTAGCACAGATACGCAGTATTTT	CASSSLASSTDTQYF
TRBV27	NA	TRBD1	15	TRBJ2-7	TGTGCCAGCAGTTTAGATGGGACAGGGACCTACGAGCAGTACTTC	CASSLDGTGTYEQYF
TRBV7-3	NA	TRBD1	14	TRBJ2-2	TGTGCCAGCAGCCCTGTACAGGGGACCGGGGAGCTGTTTTTT	CASSPVQGTGELFF
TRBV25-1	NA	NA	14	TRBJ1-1	TGTGCCAGCAGGGGATCAGCGGCCCCCGCTGAAGCTTTCTTT	CASRGSAAPAEAFF
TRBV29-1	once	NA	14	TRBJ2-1	TGCAGCGTCTCGGGAGTGCGGACCTACAATGAGCAGTTCTTC	CSVSGVRTYNEQFF
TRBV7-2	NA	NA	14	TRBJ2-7	TGTGCCAGCAGCTTAGCTGGCCGTACCTACGAGCAGTACTTC	CASSLAGRTYEQYF
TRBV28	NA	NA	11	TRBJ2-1	TGTGCCAGCAGCTTCTATGATGAGCAGTTCTTC	CASSFYDEQFF
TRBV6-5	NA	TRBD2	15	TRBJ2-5	TGTGCCAGCAGTTGGGGACTAGCGGGTTCAGAGACCCAGTACTTC	CASSWGLAGSETQYF
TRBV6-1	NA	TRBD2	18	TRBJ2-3	TGTGCCAGCAGTGTTGGGACTAGCGGGAGCTGGGGCACAGATACGCAGTATTTT	CASSVGTSGSWGTDTQYF
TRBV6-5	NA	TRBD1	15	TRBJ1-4	TGTGCCAGCAGTTCAACCGGGACAGTAAATGAAAAACTGTTTTTT	CASSSTGTVNEKLFF
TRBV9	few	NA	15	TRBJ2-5	TGTGCCAGCAGCGTCTTGCCTAGCCCTCAAGAGACCCAGTACTTC	CASSVLPSPQETQYF
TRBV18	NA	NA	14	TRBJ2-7	TGTGCCAGCTCACCACGGCCGACCGCGGGCGAGCAGTACTTC	CASSPRPTAGEQYF
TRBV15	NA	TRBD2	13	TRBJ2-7	TGTGCCACCAGCAGAGATCGGGGGGACGAGCAGTACTTC	CATSRDRGDEQYF
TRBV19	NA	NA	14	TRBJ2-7	TGTGCCAGTAGTCCCCTGCCCGGAGCCTACGAGCAGTACTTC	CASSPLPGAYEQYF
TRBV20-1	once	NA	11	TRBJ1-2	TGCAGTGCTAGACAGGGATATGGCTACACCTTC	CSARQGYGYTF
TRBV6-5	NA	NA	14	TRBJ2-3	TGTGCCAGCAGTTACTCCAGGGTCGCAGATACGCAGTATTTT	CASSYSRVADTQYF
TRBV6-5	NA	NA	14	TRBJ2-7	TGTGCCAGCAGTTTGGGCCATCGCTTGGACGAGCAGTACTTC	CASSLGHRLDEQYF
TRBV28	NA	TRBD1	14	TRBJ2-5	TGTGCCAGCAGTCCCAGGGGGCGAAAGGAGACCCAGTACTTC	CASSPRGRKETQYF
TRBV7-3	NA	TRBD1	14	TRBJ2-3	TGTGCCAGCAGCGAGGGCTACAGACAGGGAACGCAGTATTTT	CASSEGYRQGTQYF
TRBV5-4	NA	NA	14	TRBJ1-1	TGTGCCAGCAGTACGGGCCGTGGGGCCACTGAAGCTTTCTTT	CASSTGRGATEAFF
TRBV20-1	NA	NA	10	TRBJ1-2	TGCAGTGCTAGTAGTGGTGGCTACACCTTC	CSASSGGYTF
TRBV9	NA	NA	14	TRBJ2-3	TGTGCCAGCAGCTCGGGGATGGGGAGGGATACGCAGTATTTT	CASSSGMGRDTQYF
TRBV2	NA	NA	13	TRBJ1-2	TGTGCCAGCAGTGTTAGCGCCAACTATGGCTACACCTTC	CASSVSANYGYTF
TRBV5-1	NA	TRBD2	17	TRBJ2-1	TGCGCCAGCAGCTTGGGTAGCGGGAGTCTCTCCTACAATGAGCAGTTCTTC	CASSLGSGSLSYNEQFF
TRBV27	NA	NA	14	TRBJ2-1	TGTGCCAGCAGTTTATCGGATCGGGGTAATGAGCAGTTCTTC	CASSLSDRGNEQFF
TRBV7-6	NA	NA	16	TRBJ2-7	TGTGCCAGCAGCTTATCCAGCGGAAGGACCCTCTCCGAGCAGTACTTC	CASSLSSGRTLSEQYF
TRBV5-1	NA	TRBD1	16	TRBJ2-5	TGCGCCAGCAGCCTTACCCCCGGGACAGGGGAAGAGACCCAGTACTTC	CASSLTPGTGEETQYF
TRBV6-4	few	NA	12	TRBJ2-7	TGTGCTAAGCGGCGCAGCTCCTACGAGCAGTACTTC	CAKRRSSYEQYF
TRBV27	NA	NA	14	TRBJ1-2	TGTGCCAGCAGCCCGGGACATACTAACTATGGCTACACCTTC	CASSPGHTNYGYTF
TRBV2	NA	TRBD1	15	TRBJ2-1	TGTGCCAGCAAACCGGGACAGGGGTCCCACAATGAGCAGTTCTTC	CASKPGQGSHNEQFF